Following are 2 T cell receptor beta chains from one sample sequenced in a study of T cells in Graves' hyperthyroidism and ophthalmopathy. Amplification targeted TCR beta CDR3 regions from RNA transcripts. The primer set for the first-round RT-PCR of the TCR CDR3 was HTBI. TCRdb ran MiXCR on the multiplex PCR reads and lists one entry per CDR3 protein. The sample includes a few hundred thousand distinct CDR3 sequences, under 20% of them seen just once. Sequenced input: blood. These receptors were collected from a man in his late teens or twenties with Graves' ophthalmopathy.

This clonotype has a handful of counts. The chain joins TRBV12-3 or TRBV12-4 to TRBJ1-5; the match to TRBD1 covers 8 bases. After removal of 1 base from V and 5 bases from J, the junction contained 4 bases not matched to a gene. The length of the CDR3 is 15 residues. The CDR3 coding sequence is TGTGCCAGCAGTTTAGGACAGGGGTTTTATCAGCCCCAGCATTTT. Encoded protein: CASSLGQGFYQPQHF.

In the case of this clonotype: This clone may be a read error of a much larger clone one base away. This chain uses TRBV7-2 with TRBJ1-2, with a weak D call TRBD1 (5 bases). Trimming took 6 bases from V and 0 from J, leaving 11 bases between them. The germline V gene encodes CDR1 SGHTA and CDR2 FQGNSA. The CDR3 runs 14 residues. Here the CDR3 reads CASSVDSPNYGYTF. DNA for the CDR3: TGTGCCAGCAGTGTAGACAGTCCTAACTATGGCTACACCTTC.